Each of the 7 T cell receptor beta chains below was sequenced from the same sample in a study of OX40 agonist ivuxolimab in advanced cancers. Measured with immunoSEQ multiplex PCR; TCRdb has only the in-frame clones, and not every one. The sample lists under 40,000 clones, about three quarters seen once, with 7.5% to 10% in the top ten. The sequences come from CD4+ or CD8+ T cells sorted from blood, collected in a trial of the OX40 agonist ivuxolimab. These receptors originate from an adult with an advanced solid tumor such as melanoma, head and neck, liver or kidney cancer.

CDR3 bases: TGTGCCAGCAGCGTAGGTAATGCCCTAGGGGAGACCCAGTACTTC. Its protein product is CASSVGNALGETQYF. The chain employs TRBV9 and TRBJ2-5; D unclear. V lost 0 bases and J lost 5, with 14 bases in between. There are 15 residues in the CDR3. Germline V gives CDR1 SGDLS, CDR2 YYNGEE. Complete variable domain (other parts from reference TRBV9 and TRBJ2-5): DSGVTQTPKHLITATGQRVTLRCSPRSGDLSVYWYQQSLDQGLQFLIQYYNGEERAKGNILERFSAQQFPDLHSELNLSSLELGDSALYFCASSVGNALGETQYFGPGTRLLVL.

V usage is TRBV15 and J usage is TRBJ2-5; 12 nucleotides agree with TRBD2. Germline V CDR1 and CDR2: LNHNV, YYDKDF (reference sequence). Trimming at V came to 6 bases and at J to 5 bases, leaving 10 bases not matched to a gene. This CDR3 comprises 16 residues. This chain's CDR3 is CATSPTSGSWEETQYF. CDR3 in DNA: TGTGCCACCAGTCCGACTAGCGGGAGCTGGGAGGAGACCCAGTACTTC. The entire variable domain, with the rest obtained from reference TRBV15 and TRBJ2-5, is as follows: DAMVIQNPRYQVTQFGKPVTLSCSQTLNHNVMYWYQQKSSQAPKLLFHYYDKDFNNEADTPDNFQSRRPNTSFCFLDIRSPGLGDTAMYLCATSPTSGSWEETQYFGPGTRLLVL.

The chain joins TRBV6-5 to TRBJ2-3, with D possibly matching TRBD2 (5 bases). V lost 7 bases to trimming and J lost 2 bases, with 16 bases between them. The CDR3 totals 15 residues. CDR1 and CDR2 from the germline V gene are MNHEY and SVGAGI. The CDR3 nucleotides read TGTGCCAGCAAAAGAAGCGGTAGCACCACAGATACGCAGTATTTT. Protein: CASKRSGSTTDTQYF.

This clone was picked up one time. This chain joins TRBV30 and TRBJ2-5; 11 positions agree with TRBD2. The junction had 6 bases not matched to a gene; V was cut back by 1 base and J by 5 bases. Germline V CDR1 and CDR2: GTSNPN, SVGIG (reference sequence). The CDR3 sequence is 15 residues long. The CDR3: CAWSGVSGRGETQYF. CDR3 DNA: TGTGCCTGGAGTGGGGTTAGCGGGAGGGGTGAGACCCAGTACTTC.

CDR3 in amino acids: CASSQRMGGQGYNEQFF. In DNA form, the CDR3 reads TGTGCCAGCAGCCAACGTATGGGTGGACAGGGCTACAATGAGCAGTTCTTC. This chain links TRBV7-6 with TRBJ2-1; 8 nucleotides agree with TRBD1. V was clipped by 5 bases and J by 3 bases; unmatched bases: 12. This CDR3 spans 17 amino acids. Germline assignment: CDR1 SGHVS and CDR2 FNYEAQ.

This clone was seen more than once but under ten times. The chain recombines TRBV30 with TRBJ1-3, with D hard to call. The V gene's germline CDR1 is GTSNPN and CDR2 SVGIG (reference sequence). Between the trimmed V and J ends, which lost 0 bases and 4 bases, there was a span of 4 bases. The CDR3 consists of 12 residues. The CDR3 nucleotides are TGTGCCTGGAGTGTGCAGGGAAACACCATATATTTT. It encodes CAWSVQGNTIYF.

This chain joins TRBV28 and TRBJ1-5; 7 nucleotides line up with TRBD1. Germline CDR1 MDHEN, CDR2 SYDVKM. The CDR3 is 14 amino acids. J lost 4 bases, V lost 2 bases, and 2 bases had no gene match. The chain's CDR3 is CASSLPDRNQPQHF. CDR3 nucleotides: TGTGCCAGCAGTTTACCGGACAGGAATCAGCCCCAGCATTTT.